The 27 T cell receptor beta chains below come from one sample, sequenced in a study of blood T cell repertoires in COVID-19. The repertoire was sequenced with immunoSEQ multiplex PCR; TCRdb's copy has only in-frame clones and lacks some. In the table there are approximately 460,000 clones, roughly 89% of which are singletons. Sequencing was done on a sample of peripheral blood. Receptors were obtained from a man aged 18-30 years with COVID-19, enrolled during active disease.

The chain carries TRBV23-1 and TRBJ1-1; D uncertain. TRBV23-1 belongs to the ORF category, with a function that is uncertain. Trimming took off 2 bases at V and 7 bases at J, with 17 bases between the two ends. The CDR3 sequence is 15 residues long. CDR3 protein: CASSQPRHSLYEAFF. CDR3 DNA: TGCGCCAGCAGTCAACCCCGCCACAGCCTCTATGAAGCTTTCTTT.

The chain carries TRBV7-8 and TRBJ2-1, with 7 bases identical to TRBD2. After removal of 4 bases from V and 0 bases from J, the junction contained 3 bases not matched to a gene. Germline V gene sequence: CDR1 SGHVS, CDR2 FQNEAQ. The CDR3 spans 15 residues. CDR3 sequence reads: CASSYGGSSYNEQFF. CDR3 DNA sequence: TGTGCCAGCAGCTACGGGGGGAGCTCCTACAATGAGCAGTTCTTC.

This clone was counted a few times. The chain links TRBV5-6 to TRBJ2-5; 7 bases map to TRBD2. The length of the CDR3 is 15 residues. Germline CDR1 SGHDT, CDR2 YYEEEE. V shed 4 bases and J 2 bases; nucleotides not matched to a gene: 8. CDR3 DNA sequence: TGTGCCAGCAGCAACGCGGGACTACCTCAAGAGACCCAGTACTTC. Protein: CASSNAGLPQETQYF.

The chain combines TRBV7-9 with TRBJ1-2, with D tentatively TRBD1 (5 bases). The CDR3 runs to 16 residues. Trimming removed 4 bases from V and 5 bases from J, with 20 bases in between. Per germline, CDR1 SEHNR and CDR2 FQNEAQ (reference sequence). CDR3 in amino acids: CASSSRRQFQSYGYTF. The CDR3 DNA follows: TGTGCCAGCAGCTCCCGCCGACAGTTTCAGAGTTATGGCTACACCTTC. Full variable domain (rest looked up from reference TRBV7-9 and TRBJ1-2): DTGVSQNPRHKITKRGQNVTFRCDPISEHNRLYWYRQTLGQGPEFLTYFQNEAQLEKSRLLSDRFSAERPKGSFSTLEIQRTEQGDSAMYLCASSSRRQFQSYGYTFGSGTRLTVV.

The V gene is TRBV11-2, the J gene TRBJ2-2; no firm D call. Per the germline V gene, CDR1 is SGHAT and CDR2 is FQNNGV. This CDR3 comprises 13 residues. The V and J ends lost 3 bases and 6 bases respectively, with 8 bases between them. CDR3: CASSFVVSGELFF. The CDR3 coding sequence is TGTGCCAGCAGCTTTGTCGTCTCCGGGGAGCTGTTTTTT.

The chain combines TRBV2 with TRBJ2-1; the D gene is possibly TRBD1 (6 bases). CDR1 is SNHLY, CDR2 FYNNEI, per germline. Trimming cost V 6 bases and J 9 bases, with 12 bases left between them. CDR3 size: 12 residues. CDR3 loop: CASSGTLIEQFF. The CDR3 region has the DNA TGTGCCAGCAGCGGGACACTCATTGAGCAGTTCTTC.

In DNA, the CDR3 is TGTGCCAGCACCGAGGGAGGGCCAGATACGCAGTATTTT. Translating it yields CASTEGGPDTQYF. The chain couples TRBV6-5 to TRBJ2-3; 7 bases agree with TRBD2. J gave up 4 bases and V 7 bases, and 5 bases lay outside the gene matches. The CDR3 loop spans 13 amino acids. Germline CDR1 reads MNHEY; CDR2 reads SVGAGI.

This chain's CDR3 is CASSGTTSGGALYTQYF. DNA for the CDR3: TGTGCCAGCAGTGGGACCACTAGCGGGGGGGCGTTGTATACGCAGTATTTT. The rearrangement uses TRBV6-1 and TRBJ2-3; 13 positions match TRBD2. After removal of 4 bases from V and 7 bases from J, the junction contained 11 bases not matched to a gene. The germline V gene encodes CDR1 MNHNS and CDR2 SASEGT. This CDR3 comprises 17 residues.

As DNA, the CDR3 is TGTGCCTGGAGTGTACTAGGGTCCAACATTCAGTACTTC. Translation gives CAWSVLGSNIQYF. This chain connects TRBV30 to TRBJ2-4; possibly TRBD2 for D (5 bases). This CDR3 comprises 13 residues. Trimming stripped 0 bases from V and 7 bases from J, with 10 bases between. Germline V gene lookup returns CDR1 GTSNPN and CDR2 SVGIG (reference sequence).

The chain has TRBV4-1 and TRBJ2-7; 7 positions agree with TRBD2. V lost 4 bases and J lost 0; bases outside the gene matches: 6. From germline, CDR1 is MGHRA and CDR2 YSYEKL. This CDR3 has 15 residues. CDR3 DNA: TGCGCCAGCAGCCCCATGGGGGGGGGCTCCTACGAGCAGTACTTC. It translates to CASSPMGGGSYEQYF.

V and J are TRBV18 and TRBJ2-5; D remains unclear. The V end lost 2 bases, the J end lost 2 bases, and 9 bases lay between the germline ends. This CDR3 spans 14 amino acids. Germline CDR1 and CDR2: KGHSH and LQKENI. The CDR3 protein is CASSPAADQETQYF. In DNA form, the CDR3 reads TGTGCCAGCTCACCAGCGGCAGATCAAGAGACCCAGTACTTC. Together with reference TRBV18 and TRBJ2-5, the CDR3 gives the full variable domain: NAGVMQNPRHLVRRRGQEARLRCSPMKGHSHVYWYRQLPEEGLKFMVYLQKENIIDESGMPKERFSAEFPKEGPSILRIQQVVRGDSAAYFCASSPAADQETQYFGPGTRLLVL.

Note on this clone: An end of the junction does not agree with germline; a read error may underlie this. The chain employs TRBV7-7 and TRBJ2-7; 9 bases are shared with TRBD2. Germline values: CDR1 SSHAT, CDR2 FNYEAQ (reference sequence). The CDR3 length is 13 residues. The DNA of the CDR3 is TGTGCTAGCAGCTTAGCGGGGGCTGACGAGCAGTACTTC. It encodes CASSLAGADEQYF.

The chain is built from TRBV7-9 and TRBJ2-7; 8 positions agree with TRBD1. J lost 7 bases, V lost 1 base, and 12 bases had no gene match. Per germline, CDR1 SEHNR and CDR2 FQNEAQ (reference sequence). The CDR3 runs to 16 residues. The CDR3 sequence: CASSLGGQAIRGEQYF. The CDR3 DNA reads as TGTGCCAGCAGCTTAGGGGGACAGGCCATAAGAGGGGAGCAGTACTTC.

The chain combines TRBV19 with TRBJ1-5; TRBD1 might be the D (6 bases). Germline V gene sequence: CDR1 LNHDA, CDR2 SQIVND (reference sequence). Trimming pared 6 bases from V and 7 bases from J, leaving 16 bases between. The CDR3 has 14 residues. Written as DNA, the CDR3 is TGTGCCAGTAGGGCAACAGGGTTGAGACAGCCCCAGCATTTT. Its protein product is CASRATGLRQPQHF.

The chain recombines TRBV3-1 (or the pseudogene TRBV3-2) with TRBJ1-4; 8 bases are a match to TRBD1. The CDR3 totals 15 residues. Trimming removed 3 bases from V and 5 bases from J; junction bases left unmatched: 5. CDR1 is LGHDT and CDR2 is YNNKEL in the germline V gene (reference sequence). CDR3 DNA sequence: TGTGCCAGCAGCCACAGGACAGGGTTGAATGAAAAACTGTTTTTT. This codes for CASSHRTGLNEKLFF.

The chain couples TRBV2 to TRBJ2-5; D is ambiguous. Germline V gene lookup returns CDR1 SNHLY and CDR2 FYNNEI. The V and J ends lost 7 bases and 5 bases respectively, with 11 bases between them. This CDR3 contains 12 residues. As DNA, the CDR3 is TGTGCCAGCACGAGGAGTCTTGAGACCCAGTACTTC. It translates to CASTRSLETQYF.

The chain joins TRBV6-6 to TRBJ1-1; D is perhaps TRBD1 (6 bases). CDR1 MNHNY and CDR2 SVGAGI come from the germline V gene (reference sequence). The CDR3 totals 12 residues. Trimming left V 6 bases short and J 10 bases short, with 15 bases between. CDR3 protein: CASRNRELPAFF. The DNA of the CDR3 is TGTGCCAGCAGGAACAGGGAACTCCCAGCTTTCTTT.

The gene calls are TRBV5-4 and TRBJ1-1; D remains ambiguous. The CDR3 extends over 12 amino acids. V was pared by 4 bases and J by 6 bases, with 10 bases between. CDR1 and CDR2 (germline): SGHNT, YYREEE (reference sequence). CDR3: CASSRAGSEAFF. Written as DNA, the CDR3 is TGTGCCAGCAGCCGCGCAGGATCTGAAGCTTTCTTT.

This sequence joins TRBV12-3 or TRBV12-4 and TRBJ2-1; TRBD2 might be the D (5 bases). The ends were cut back, 1 base at V and 11 bases at J, with 12 bases in the middle. The CDR3 has 13 residues. The CDR3 loop reads CASSLDWESKQFF. The CDR3 DNA is TGTGCCAGCAGTTTAGATTGGGAGTCTAAGCAGTTCTTC.

The chain joins TRBV4-1 to TRBJ1-5; possible D gene TRBD1, 5 bases. This CDR3 has 15 amino acids. Trimming stripped 0 bases from V and 4 bases from J, with 10 bases between. Germline CDR1 is MGHRA and CDR2 is YSYEKL. The CDR3 loop is CASSQDPGGNQPQHF. The CDR3 bases are TGCGCCAGCAGCCAAGACCCCGGGGGAAATCAGCCCCAGCATTTT.

In DNA form, the CDR3 reads TGTGCCAGCAGTGCCAAACCGGGACAGGGGGCTCCAATAGCCAAAAACATTCAGTACTTC. It encodes CASSAKPGQGAPIAKNIQYF. The J gene is TRBJ2-4, the V gene TRBV27; 12 bases are shared with TRBD1. The CDR3 consists of 20 residues. V lost 5 bases and J lost 0; bases outside the gene matches: 14. In germline, CDR1 is MNHEY, CDR2 SMNVEV (reference sequence).

The gene calls are TRBV14 and TRBJ1-2, with 10 bases that match TRBD1. The germline CDR1 and CDR2 sequences are SGHDN and FVKESK. Trimming at V came to 4 bases and at J to 7 bases, leaving 12 bases not matched to a gene. The CDR3 is 16 residues long. The chain's CDR3 is CASSRSVTGGRSGYTF. CDR3 bases: TGTGCCAGCAGCCGAAGCGTGACAGGGGGCAGGAGTGGCTACACCTTC.

The chain couples TRBV5-1 to TRBJ1-1; possible D gene TRBD1, 6 bases. The germline gives CDR1 SGHRS, CDR2 YFSETQ. V dropped 0 bases and J dropped 5 bases, with 11 bases sitting between them. This CDR3 has 14 amino acids. CDR3 DNA sequence: TGCGCCAGCAGCTTGGCAGGGGCAGGTACTGAAGCTTTCTTT. This translates into CASSLAGAGTEAFF.

This chain links TRBV11-2 with TRBJ1-1; tentatively, D is TRBD1 (5 bases). The V end lost 1 base, the J end lost 4 bases, and 10 bases lay between the germline ends. CDR3 length: 14 amino acids. Germline V lookup: CDR1 SGHAT, CDR2 FQNNGV. CDR3 bases: TGTGCCAGCAGCTTAGTGGGCAGGGCCACTGAAGCTTTCTTT. Residues: CASSLVGRATEAFF. The full variable domain, with the rest looked up from reference TRBV11-2 and TRBJ1-1, is EAGVAQSPRYKIIEKRQSVAFWCNPISGHATLYWYQQILGQGPKLLIQFQNNGVVDDSQLPKDRFSAERLKGVDSTLKIQPAKLEDSAVYLCASSLVGRATEAFFGQGTRLTVV.

CDR3 in DNA: TGTGCCAGCAGTGGGGCAATGGCTAACTATGGCTACACCTTC. Protein: CASSGAMANYGYTF. The chain recombines TRBV27 with TRBJ1-2, with a possible D match to TRBD1 (5 bases). The CDR3 is 14 residues long. Per germline, CDR1 MNHEY and CDR2 SMNVEV (reference sequence). V lost 5 bases, J lost 0 bases, and 10 bases lay in between.

The chain recombines TRBV6-5 with TRBJ2-3; a possible D gene is TRBD2 (6 bases). The CDR3 totals 15 residues. V was trimmed by 6 bases and J by 1 base, leaving 14 bases between them. From germline, CDR1 is MNHEY and CDR2 SVGAGI. CDR3 sequence reads: CASRLVSSGTDTQYF. For the CDR3, the DNA is TGTGCCAGCAGGTTGGTCTCTAGCGGCACAGATACGCAGTATTTT.

The CDR3 DNA is TGTGCCAGCAGGTGGACAGGCAATTCACCCCTCCACTTT. This encodes CASRWTGNSPLHF. V usage is TRBV6-5 and J usage is TRBJ1-6, with 7 bases that match TRBD1. CDR1 is MNHEY, CDR2 SVGAGI, per germline. V lost 6 bases to trimming and J lost 7 bases; unmatched junction nucleotides: 3. The CDR3 consists of 13 residues.